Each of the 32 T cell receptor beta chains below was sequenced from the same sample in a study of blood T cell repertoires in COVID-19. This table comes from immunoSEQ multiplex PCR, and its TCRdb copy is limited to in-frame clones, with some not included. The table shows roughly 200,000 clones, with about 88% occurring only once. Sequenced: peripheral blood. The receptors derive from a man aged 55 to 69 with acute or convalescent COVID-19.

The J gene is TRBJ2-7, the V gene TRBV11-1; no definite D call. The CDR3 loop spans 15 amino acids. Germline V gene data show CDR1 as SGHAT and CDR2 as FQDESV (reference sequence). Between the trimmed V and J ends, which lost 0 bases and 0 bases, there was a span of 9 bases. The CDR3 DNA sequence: TGTGCCAGCAGCTTAGCAGACTTTCTCTCCTACGAGCAGTACTTC. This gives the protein CASSLADFLSYEQYF.

The CDR3 nucleotides are TGTGCCAGCAGCTTACGGGGGGGTACGTACAATGAGCAGTTCTTC. This codes for CASSLRGGTYNEQFF. The chain has TRBV11-3 and TRBJ2-1, with 8 bases identical to TRBD2. This CDR3 region has 15 residues. With 2 bases clipped from V and 4 bases from J, the junction kept 4 bases outside the gene matches. Germline CDR1 is SGHNT and CDR2 is YENEEA.

CDR3 amino acids: CASSPPGQGGSAFF. CDR3 coding DNA: TGTGCCAGCTCACCCCCGGGACAGGGAGGGTCGGCTTTCTTT. The chain is built from TRBV18 and TRBJ1-1, with TRBD1 matching over 9 bases. Germline values: CDR1 KGHSH, CDR2 LQKENI. This CDR3 spans 14 amino acids. The junction had 10 bases not matched to a gene; V was cut back by 3 bases and J by 11 bases.

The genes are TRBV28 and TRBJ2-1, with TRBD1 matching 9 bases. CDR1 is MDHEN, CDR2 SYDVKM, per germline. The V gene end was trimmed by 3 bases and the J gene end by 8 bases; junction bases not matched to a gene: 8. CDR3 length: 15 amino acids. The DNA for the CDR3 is TGTGCCAGCAGTTTTTTGGACAGGGGACGGGATGAGCAGTTCTTC. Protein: CASSFLDRGRDEQFF.

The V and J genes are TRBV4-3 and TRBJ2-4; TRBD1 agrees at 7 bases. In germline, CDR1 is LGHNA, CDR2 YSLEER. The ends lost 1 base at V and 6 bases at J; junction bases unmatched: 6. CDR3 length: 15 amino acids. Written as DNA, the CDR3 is TGCGCCAGCAGCCAAGTTTCTACAGGGGCAAACATTCAGTACTTC. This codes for CASSQVSTGANIQYF.

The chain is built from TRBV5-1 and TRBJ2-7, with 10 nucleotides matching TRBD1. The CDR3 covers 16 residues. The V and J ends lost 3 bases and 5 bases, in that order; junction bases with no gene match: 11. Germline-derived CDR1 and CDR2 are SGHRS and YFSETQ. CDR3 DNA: TGCGCCAGCAGCTGGGGCCTGACAGGGGGCCTGAACGAGCAGTACTTC. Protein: CASSWGLTGGLNEQYF.

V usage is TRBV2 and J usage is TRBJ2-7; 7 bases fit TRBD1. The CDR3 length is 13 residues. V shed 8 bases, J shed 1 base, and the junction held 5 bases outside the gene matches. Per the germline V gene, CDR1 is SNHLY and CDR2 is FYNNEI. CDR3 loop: CASYPGQSYEQYF. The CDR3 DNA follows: TGTGCCAGCTATCCGGGACAGTCCTACGAGCAGTACTTC.

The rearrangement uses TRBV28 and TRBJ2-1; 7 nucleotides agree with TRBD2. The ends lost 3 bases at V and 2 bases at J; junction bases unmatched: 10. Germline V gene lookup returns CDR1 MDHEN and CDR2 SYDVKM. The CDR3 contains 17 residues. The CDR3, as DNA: TGTGCCAGCAGTTTTGTCGCGCGGGGAGGGACCTACAATGAGCAGTTCTTC. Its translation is CASSFVARGGTYNEQFF.

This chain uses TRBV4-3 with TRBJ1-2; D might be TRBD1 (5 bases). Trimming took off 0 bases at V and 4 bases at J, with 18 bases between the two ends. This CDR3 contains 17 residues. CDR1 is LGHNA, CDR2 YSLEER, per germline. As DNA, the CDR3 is TGCGCCAGCAGCCAAGAGGAGCCCGGGCAGGGCGTCTATGGCTACACCTTC. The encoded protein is CASSQEEPGQGVYGYTF.

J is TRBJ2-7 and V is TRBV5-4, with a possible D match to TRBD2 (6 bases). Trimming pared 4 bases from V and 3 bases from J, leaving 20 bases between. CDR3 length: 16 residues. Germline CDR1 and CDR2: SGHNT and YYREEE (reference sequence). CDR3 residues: CASSPSVGLAIYEQYF. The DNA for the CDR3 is TGTGCCAGCAGCCCCTCGGTAGGCCTAGCGATCTACGAGCAGTACTTC.

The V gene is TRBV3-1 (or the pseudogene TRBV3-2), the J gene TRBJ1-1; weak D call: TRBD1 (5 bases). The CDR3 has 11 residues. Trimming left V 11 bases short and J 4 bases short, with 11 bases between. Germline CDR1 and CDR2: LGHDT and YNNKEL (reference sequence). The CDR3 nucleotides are TGTGCCGCGGCAGGGCTCACTGAAGCTTTCTTT. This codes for CAAAGLTEAFF.

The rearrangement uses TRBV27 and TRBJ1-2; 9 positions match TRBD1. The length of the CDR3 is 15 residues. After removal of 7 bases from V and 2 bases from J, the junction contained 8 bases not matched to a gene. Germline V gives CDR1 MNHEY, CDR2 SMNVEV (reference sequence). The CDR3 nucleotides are TGTGCCAGCACTAAAAGGGGGACAGGGAACTATGGCTACACCTTC. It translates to CASTKRGTGNYGYTF.

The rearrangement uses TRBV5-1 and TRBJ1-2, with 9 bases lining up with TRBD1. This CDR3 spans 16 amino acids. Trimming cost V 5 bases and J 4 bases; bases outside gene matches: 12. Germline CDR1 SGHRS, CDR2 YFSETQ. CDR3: CASRTGTGNIGYGYTF. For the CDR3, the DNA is TGCGCCAGCAGGACCGGGACAGGGAATATCGGCTATGGCTACACCTTC.

The CDR3 protein is CSASLRGGDRYEQYF. The CDR3 nucleotides read TGCAGTGCTAGTCTCCGAGGGGGAGATCGGTACGAGCAGTACTTC. The V call is TRBV20-1, the J call TRBJ2-7; D might be TRBD1 (6 bases). CDR1 is DFQATT and CDR2 is SNEGSKA in the germline V gene (reference sequence). CDR3 length equals 15 residues. V lost 3 bases and J 4 bases, leaving 19 bases between the germline ends.

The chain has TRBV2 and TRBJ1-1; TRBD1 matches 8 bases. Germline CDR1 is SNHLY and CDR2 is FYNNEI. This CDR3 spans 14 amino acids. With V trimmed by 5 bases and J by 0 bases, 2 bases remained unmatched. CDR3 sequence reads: CASSLTGVNTEAFF. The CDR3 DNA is TGTGCCAGCAGTTTGACAGGGGTGAACACTGAAGCTTTCTTT.

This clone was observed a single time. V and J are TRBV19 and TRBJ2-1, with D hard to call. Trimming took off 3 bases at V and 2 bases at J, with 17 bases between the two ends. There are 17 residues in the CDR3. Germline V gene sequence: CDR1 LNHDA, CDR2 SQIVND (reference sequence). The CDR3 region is CASSIESHRKTYNEQFF. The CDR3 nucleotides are TGTGCCAGTAGTATTGAGAGTCACAGAAAAACCTACAATGAGCAGTTCTTC.

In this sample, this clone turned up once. The CDR3 region has the DNA TGTGCCAGCAGTTTGCGAACTAGCGGGACTTCGCGTCCCCAGTACTTC. It specifies CASSLRTSGTSRPQYF. The chain couples TRBV28 to TRBJ2-5; TRBD2 matches 10 bases. J was trimmed by 9 bases and V by 3 bases; bases with no gene match: 13. The CDR3 has 16 amino acids. Germline values: CDR1 MDHEN, CDR2 SYDVKM.

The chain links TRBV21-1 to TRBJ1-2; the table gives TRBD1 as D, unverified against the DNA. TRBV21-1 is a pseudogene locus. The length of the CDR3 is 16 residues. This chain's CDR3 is CASSKSSQVGDYGYTF. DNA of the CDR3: TGTGCCAGCAGCAAATCTTCGCAGGTAGGTGACTATGGCTACACCTTC.

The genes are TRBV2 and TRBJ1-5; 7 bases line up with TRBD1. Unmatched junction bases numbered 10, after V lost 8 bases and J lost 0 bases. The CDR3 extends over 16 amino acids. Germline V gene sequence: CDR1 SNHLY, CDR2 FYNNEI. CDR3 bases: TGTGCCAGCGGAGCAGGGACAGCTTATAGCAATCAGCCCCAGCATTTT. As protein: CASGAGTAYSNQPQHF.

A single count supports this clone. This chain's CDR3 is CASSLAGGGNQPQHF. CDR3 coding DNA: TGTGCCAGCAGCTTGGCGGGGGGCGGCAATCAGCCCCAGCATTTT. The chain employs TRBV5-5 and TRBJ1-5, with D perhaps matching TRBD1 (6 bases). This CDR3 region has 15 residues. Deletions cut 0 bases from V and 2 bases from J, with 9 bases between. Germline CDR1 and CDR2: SGHKS and YYEKEE (reference sequence).

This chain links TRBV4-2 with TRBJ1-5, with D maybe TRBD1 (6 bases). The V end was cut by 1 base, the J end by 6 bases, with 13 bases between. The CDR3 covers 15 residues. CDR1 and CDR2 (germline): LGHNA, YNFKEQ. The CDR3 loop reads CASSQGGGGPQPQHF. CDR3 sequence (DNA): TGTGCCAGCAGCCAAGGAGGCGGGGGGCCTCAGCCCCAGCATTTT.

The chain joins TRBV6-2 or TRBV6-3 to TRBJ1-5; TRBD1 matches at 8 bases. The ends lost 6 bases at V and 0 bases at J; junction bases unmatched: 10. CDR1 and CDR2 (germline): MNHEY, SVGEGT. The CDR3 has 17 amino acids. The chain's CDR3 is CASSTGDRGYSNQPQHF. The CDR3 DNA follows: TGTGCCAGCAGCACCGGTGACAGGGGATATAGCAATCAGCCCCAGCATTTT.

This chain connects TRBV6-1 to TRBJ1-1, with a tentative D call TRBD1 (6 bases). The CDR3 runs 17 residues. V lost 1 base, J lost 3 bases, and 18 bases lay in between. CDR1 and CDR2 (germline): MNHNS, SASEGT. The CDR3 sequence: CASSEEGGGQRHTEAFF. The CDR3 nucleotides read TGTGCCAGCAGTGAAGAGGGTGGAGGACAGAGGCACACTGAAGCTTTCTTT.

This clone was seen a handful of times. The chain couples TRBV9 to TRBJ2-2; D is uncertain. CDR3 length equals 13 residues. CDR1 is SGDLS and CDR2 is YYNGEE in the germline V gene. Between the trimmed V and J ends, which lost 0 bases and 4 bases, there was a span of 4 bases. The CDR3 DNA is TGTGCCAGCAGCGTAGTGAGCACCGGGGAGCTGTTTTTT. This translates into CASSVVSTGELFF. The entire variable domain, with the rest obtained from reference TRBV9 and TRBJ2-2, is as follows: DSGVTQTPKHLITATGQRVTLRCSPRSGDLSVYWYQQSLDQGLQFLIQYYNGEERAKGNILERFSAQQFPDLHSELNLSSLELGDSALYFCASSVVSTGELFFGEGSRLTVL.

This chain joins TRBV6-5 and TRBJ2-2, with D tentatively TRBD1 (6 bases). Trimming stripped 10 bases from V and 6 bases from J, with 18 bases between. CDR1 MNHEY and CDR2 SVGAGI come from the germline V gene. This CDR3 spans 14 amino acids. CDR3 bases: TGTGCCACCACACAGCCCCAGGGGCCCGGGGAGCTGTTTTTT. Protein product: CATTQPQGPGELFF.

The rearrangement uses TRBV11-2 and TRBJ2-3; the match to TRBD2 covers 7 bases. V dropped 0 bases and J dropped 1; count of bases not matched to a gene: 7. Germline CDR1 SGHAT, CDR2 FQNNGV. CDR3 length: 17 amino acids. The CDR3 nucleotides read TGTGCCAGCAGCTTAGATTTTTGGGACTACCGCACAGATACGCAGTATTTT. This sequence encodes CASSLDFWDYRTDTQYF.

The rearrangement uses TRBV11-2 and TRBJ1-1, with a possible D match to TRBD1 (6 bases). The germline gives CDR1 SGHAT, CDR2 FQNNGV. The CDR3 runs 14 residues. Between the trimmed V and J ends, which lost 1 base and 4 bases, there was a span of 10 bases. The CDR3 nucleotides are TGTGCCAGCAGCTTAGGGGGGCAGTTCACTGAAGCTTTCTTT. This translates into CASSLGGQFTEAFF.

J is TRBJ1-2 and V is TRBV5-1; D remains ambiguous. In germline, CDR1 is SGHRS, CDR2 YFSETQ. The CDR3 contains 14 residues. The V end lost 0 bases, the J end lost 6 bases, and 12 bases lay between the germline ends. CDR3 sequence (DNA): TGCGCCAGCAGCTTGGGAGGGCCTGGGGATGGCTACACCTTC. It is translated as CASSLGGPGDGYTF.

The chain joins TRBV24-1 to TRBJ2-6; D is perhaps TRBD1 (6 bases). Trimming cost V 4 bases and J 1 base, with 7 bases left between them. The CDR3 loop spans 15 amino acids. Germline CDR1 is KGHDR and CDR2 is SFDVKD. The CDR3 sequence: CATSDTGSGANVLTF. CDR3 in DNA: TGTGCCACCAGTGACACAGGGTCTGGGGCCAACGTCCTGACTTTC.

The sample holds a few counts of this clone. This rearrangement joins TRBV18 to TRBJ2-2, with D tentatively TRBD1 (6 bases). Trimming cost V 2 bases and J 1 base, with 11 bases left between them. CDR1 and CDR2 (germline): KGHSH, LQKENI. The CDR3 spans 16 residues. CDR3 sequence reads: CASSPSDSLNTGELFF. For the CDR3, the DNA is TGTGCCAGCTCACCATCGGACAGCTTGAACACCGGGGAGCTGTTTTTT.

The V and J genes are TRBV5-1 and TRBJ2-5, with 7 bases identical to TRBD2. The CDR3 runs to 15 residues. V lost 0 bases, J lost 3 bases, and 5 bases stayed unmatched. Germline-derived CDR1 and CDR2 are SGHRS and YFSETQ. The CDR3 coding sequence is TGCGCCAGCAGCTTGGCCGGGACTAATAAAGAGACCCAGTACTTC. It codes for CASSLAGTNKETQYF.

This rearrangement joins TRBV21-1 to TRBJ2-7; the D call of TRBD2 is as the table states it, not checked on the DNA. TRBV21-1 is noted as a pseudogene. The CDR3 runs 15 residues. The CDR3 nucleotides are TGTGCCAGCACCCTCCGGGAGGGGGGGAAGTACGAGCAGTACTTC. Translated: CASTLREGGKYEQYF.